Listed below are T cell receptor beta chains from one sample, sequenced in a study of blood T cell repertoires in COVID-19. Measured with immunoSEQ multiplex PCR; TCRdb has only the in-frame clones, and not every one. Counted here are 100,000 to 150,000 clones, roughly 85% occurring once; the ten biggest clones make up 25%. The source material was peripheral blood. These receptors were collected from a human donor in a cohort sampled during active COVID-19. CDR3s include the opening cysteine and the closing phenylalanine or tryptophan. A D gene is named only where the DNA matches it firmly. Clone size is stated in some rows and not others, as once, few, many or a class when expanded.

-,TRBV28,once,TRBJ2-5,TGTGCCAGCAGTTCACAGGGAGAGACCCAGTACTTC,CASSSQGETQYF
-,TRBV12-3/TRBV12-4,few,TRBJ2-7,TGTGCCAGCAGTTTGAGCTCCTCCTACGAGCAGTACTTC,CASSLSSSYEQYF
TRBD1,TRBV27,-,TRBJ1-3,TGTGCCAGCAGACCACGGCCGGGACAGGGCTCTGGAAACACCATATATTTT,CASRPRPGQGSGNTIYF
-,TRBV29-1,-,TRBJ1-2,TGCAGCGTTGACAGCGGCCTTGATGGCTACACCTTC,CSVDSGLDGYTF
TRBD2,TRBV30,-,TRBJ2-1,TGTGCCTGGACTTTAACTAGCGGGAATGAGCAGTTCTTC,CAWTLTSGNEQFF
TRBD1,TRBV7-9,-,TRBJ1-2,TGTGCCAGCAGCTTAGGACAGGGGCAACTAGGTGGCTACACCTTC,CASSLGQGQLGGYTF
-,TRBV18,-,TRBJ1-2,TGTGCCAGCTCACCACCCGGCAGCGCGACTTCTAACTATGGCTACACCTTC,CASSPPGSATSNYGYTF
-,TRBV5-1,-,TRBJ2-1,TGCGCCAGCAGCTTGGGAGGGATTTACAATGAGCAGTTCTTC,CASSLGGIYNEQFF
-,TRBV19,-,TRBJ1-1,TGTGCCAGTAGTGTCACAGGGCGGAACACTGAAGCTTTCTTT,CASSVTGRNTEAFF
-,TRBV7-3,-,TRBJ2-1,TGTGCCAGCAGCTGGACTCAGGGGCGGCGAGACGAGCAGTTCTTC,CASSWTQGRRDEQFF
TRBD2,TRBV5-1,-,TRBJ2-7,TGCGCCAGCAGCTTGGCCCTCGGGGGGGGCAGGACTTACGAGCAGTACTTC,CASSLALGGGRTYEQYF
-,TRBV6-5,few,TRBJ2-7,TGTGCCAGCAGCTCCGGTGGCGAGCAGTACTTC,CASSSGGEQYF
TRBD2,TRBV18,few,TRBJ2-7,TGTGCCAGCTCACCGGGGAGGGGCGAGCAGTACTTC,CASSPGRGEQYF
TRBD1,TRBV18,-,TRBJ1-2,TGTGCCAGCTCACCCGGACAGGGAGACTATGGCTACACCTTC,CASSPGQGDYGYTF
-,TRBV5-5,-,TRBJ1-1,TGTGCCAGCAGCTCGATGGGAGGCATAAACACTGAAGCTTTCTTT,CASSSMGGINTEAFF
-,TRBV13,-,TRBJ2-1,TGTGCCAGCAGGACGGGGGGCGAATCCTACAATGAGCAGTTCTTC,CASRTGGESYNEQFF
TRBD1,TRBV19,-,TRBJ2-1,TGTGCCAGTAGTCCTCGACAGGGCGTGCAGTTCTTC,CASSPRQGVQFF
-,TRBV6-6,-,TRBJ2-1,TGTGCCAGCAGCAGGGAAGATGAGCAGTTCTTC,CASSREDEQFF
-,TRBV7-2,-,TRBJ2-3,TGTGCCAGCAGCCCACCCTGGGGGCGCACAGATACGCAGTATTTT,CASSPPWGRTDTQYF
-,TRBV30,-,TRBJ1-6,TGTGCCTGGAATTCTCTTGCGACAGGTCCCCATTCACCCCTCCACTTT,CAWNSLATGPHSPLHF
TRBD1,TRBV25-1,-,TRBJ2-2,TGTGCCAGCTCAGGGGACAGGGGCGCCGGGGAGCTGTTTTTT,CASSGDRGAGELFF
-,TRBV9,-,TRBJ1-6,TGTGCCAGCAGCGTAGAAGGGGATAGCTCCTATAATTCACCCCTCCACTTT,CASSVEGDSSYNSPLHF
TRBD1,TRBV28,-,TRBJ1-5,TGTGCCAGCAGCCCGCTAGGGACAGGCGAATTTTATAGCAATCAGCCCCAGCATTTT,CASSPLGTGEFYSNQPQHF
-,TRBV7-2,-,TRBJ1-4,TGTGCCAGCAGCTTCCTAATGAGTGAAAAACTGTTTTTT,CASSFLMSEKLFF
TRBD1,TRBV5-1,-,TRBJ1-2,TGCGCCAGCAGCCCCGGACAGGGTGACGGCTACACCTTC,CASSPGQGDGYTF
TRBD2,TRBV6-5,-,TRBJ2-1,TGTGCCAGCACCGGGGAGGGGAATGAGCAGTTCTTC,CASTGEGNEQFF
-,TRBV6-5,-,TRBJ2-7,TGTGCCAGCAGTTACTCGACTGGCCAACAGTACTTC,CASSYSTGQQYF
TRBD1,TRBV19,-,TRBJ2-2,TGTGCCAGTAGGCTACAGGGGGCAGGCGGGGAGCTGTTTTTT,CASRLQGAGGELFF
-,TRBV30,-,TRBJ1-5,TGTGCCTGGAGTCAAGGTTGGGCAGGGCAAATCGATCAGCCCCAGCATTTT,CAWSQGWAGQIDQPQHF
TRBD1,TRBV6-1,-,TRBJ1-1,TGTGCCAGCAGTAATAGACAGGGGCAAGCTTTCTTT,CASSNRQGQAFF
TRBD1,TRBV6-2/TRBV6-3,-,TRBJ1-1,TGTGCCAGCAGTGCCCGACAGGGTATAACTGAAGCTTTCTTT,CASSARQGITEAFF
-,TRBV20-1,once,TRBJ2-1,TGCAGTGCTAGGGGGCTTGGTGAGCAGTTCTTC,CSARGLGEQFF
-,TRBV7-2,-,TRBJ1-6,TGTGCCAGCAGCTTAGCCAGAACCTATAATTCACCCCTCCACTTT,CASSLARTYNSPLHF
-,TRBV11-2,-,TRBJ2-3,TGTGCCAGCAGCTTAGATCGAGATACGCAGTATTTT,CASSLDRDTQYF
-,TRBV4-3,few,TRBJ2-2,TGCGCCAGCAGCCAAGAGGCAGGACTCGGCGGGGAGCTGTTTTTT,CASSQEAGLGGELFF
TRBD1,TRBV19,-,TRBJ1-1,TGTGCCAGTAGTACGAGGGACAGGGTGAACACTGAAGCTTTCTTT,CASSTRDRVNTEAFF
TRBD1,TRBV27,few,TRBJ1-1,TGTGCCAGCAGTCGACAGGGGGCAAGGACTGAAGCTTTCTTT,CASSRQGARTEAFF
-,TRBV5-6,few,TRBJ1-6,TGTGCCAGCAGCGGAGACAGTAATAATTCACCCCTCCACTTT,CASSGDSNNSPLHF
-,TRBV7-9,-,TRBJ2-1,TGTGCCAGCAGCTTAGTAGATGAGCAGTTCTTC,CASSLVDEQFF
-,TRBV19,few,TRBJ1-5,TGTGCCAGTAGTATACTCGGGAGTAGCAATCAGCCCCAGCATTTT,CASSILGSSNQPQHF